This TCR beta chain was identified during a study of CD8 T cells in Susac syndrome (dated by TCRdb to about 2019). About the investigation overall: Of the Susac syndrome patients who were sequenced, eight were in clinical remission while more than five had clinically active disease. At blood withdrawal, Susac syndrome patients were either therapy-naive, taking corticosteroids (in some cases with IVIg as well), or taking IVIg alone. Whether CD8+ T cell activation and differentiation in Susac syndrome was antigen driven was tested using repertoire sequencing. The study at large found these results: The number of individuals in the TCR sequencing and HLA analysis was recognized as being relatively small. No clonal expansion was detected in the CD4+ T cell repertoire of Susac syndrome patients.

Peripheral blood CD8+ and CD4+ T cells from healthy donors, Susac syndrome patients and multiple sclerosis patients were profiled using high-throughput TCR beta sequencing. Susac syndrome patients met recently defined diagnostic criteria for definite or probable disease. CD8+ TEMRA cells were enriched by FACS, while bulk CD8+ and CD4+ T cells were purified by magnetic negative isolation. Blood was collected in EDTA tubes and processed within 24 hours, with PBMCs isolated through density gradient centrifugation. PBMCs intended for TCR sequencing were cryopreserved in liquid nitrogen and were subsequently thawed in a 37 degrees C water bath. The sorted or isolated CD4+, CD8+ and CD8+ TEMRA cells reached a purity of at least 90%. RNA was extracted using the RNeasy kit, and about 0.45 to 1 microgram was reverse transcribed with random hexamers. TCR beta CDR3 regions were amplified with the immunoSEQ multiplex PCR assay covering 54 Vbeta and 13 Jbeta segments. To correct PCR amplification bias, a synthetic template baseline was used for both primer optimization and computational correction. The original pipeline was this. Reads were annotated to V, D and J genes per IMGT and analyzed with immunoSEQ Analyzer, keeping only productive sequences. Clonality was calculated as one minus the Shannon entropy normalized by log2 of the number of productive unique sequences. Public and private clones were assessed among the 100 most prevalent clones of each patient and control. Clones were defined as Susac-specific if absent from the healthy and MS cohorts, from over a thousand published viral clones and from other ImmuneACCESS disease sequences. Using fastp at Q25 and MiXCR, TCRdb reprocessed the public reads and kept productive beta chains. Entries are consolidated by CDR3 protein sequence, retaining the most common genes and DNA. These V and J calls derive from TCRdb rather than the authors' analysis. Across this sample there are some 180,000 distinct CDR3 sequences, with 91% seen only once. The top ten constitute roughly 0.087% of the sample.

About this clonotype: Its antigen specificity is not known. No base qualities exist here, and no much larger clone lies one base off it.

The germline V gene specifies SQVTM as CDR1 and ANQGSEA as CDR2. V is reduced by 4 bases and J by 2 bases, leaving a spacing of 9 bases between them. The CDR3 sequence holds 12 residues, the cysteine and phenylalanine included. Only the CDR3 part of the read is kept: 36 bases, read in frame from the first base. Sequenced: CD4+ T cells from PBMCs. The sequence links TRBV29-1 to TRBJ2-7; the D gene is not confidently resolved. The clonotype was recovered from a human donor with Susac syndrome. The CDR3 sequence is CSVGLETYEQYF. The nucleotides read TGCAGCGTTGGCCTAGAAACCTACGAGCAGTACTTC.